This TCR beta chain is drawn from a study of blood T cell repertoires in COVID-19. In the study overall: The samples span acute and convalescent COVID-19 from the United States, Italy and Spain. In each case, the material was cDNA or gDNA derived from T cells, B-cell-depleted T cells, or PBMCs.

Here immunoSEQ multiplex PCR was the method, and the copy in TCRdb shows in-frame clones only, minus some. Of 270,000 or so clones listed, about nine tenths were seen once; the top ten hold approximately 12%. V was trimmed by 3 bases and J by 0 bases, leaving 21 bases between them. Germline CDR1 KGHSH, CDR2 LQKENI. This CDR3 has 20 amino acids. Followed longitudinally, the Seattle patients had been enrolled during active infection. The chain links TRBV18 to TRBJ2-6; D is uncertain. The clonotype comes from a woman aged 30 to 39 with COVID-19, enrolled during active disease. The sequenced sample was peripheral blood. CDR3 loop: CASSPLHSRNTISGANVLTF. The CDR3 DNA sequence: TGTGCCAGCTCACCGCTCCATTCAAGAAATACAATCTCTGGGGCCAACGTCCTGACTTTC.